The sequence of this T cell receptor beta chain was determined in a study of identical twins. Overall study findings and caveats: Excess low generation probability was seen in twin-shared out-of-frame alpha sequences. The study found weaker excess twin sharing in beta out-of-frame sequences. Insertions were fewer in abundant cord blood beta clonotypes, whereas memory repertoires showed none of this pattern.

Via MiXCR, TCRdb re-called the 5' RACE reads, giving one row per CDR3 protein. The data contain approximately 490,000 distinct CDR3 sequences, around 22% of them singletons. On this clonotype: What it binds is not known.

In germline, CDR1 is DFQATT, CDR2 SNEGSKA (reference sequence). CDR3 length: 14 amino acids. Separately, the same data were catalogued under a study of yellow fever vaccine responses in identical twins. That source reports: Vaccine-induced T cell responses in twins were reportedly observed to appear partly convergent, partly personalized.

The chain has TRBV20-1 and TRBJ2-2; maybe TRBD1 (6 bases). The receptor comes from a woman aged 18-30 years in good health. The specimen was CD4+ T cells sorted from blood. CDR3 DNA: TGCGCTACCCCTGGGGGCCGGAACACCGGGGAGCTGTTTTTT. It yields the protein CATPGGRNTGELFF.